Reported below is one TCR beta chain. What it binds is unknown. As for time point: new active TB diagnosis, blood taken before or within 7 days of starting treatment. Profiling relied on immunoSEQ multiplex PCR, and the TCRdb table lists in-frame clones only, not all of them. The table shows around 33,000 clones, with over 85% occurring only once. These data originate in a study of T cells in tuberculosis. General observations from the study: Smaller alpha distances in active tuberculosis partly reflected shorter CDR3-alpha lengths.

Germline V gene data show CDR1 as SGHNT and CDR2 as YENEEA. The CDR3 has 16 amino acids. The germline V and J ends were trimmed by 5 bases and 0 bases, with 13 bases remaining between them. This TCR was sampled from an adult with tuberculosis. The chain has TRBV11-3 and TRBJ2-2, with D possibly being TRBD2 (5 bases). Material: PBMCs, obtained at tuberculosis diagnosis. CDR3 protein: CASSPTFGTNTGELFF. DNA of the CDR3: TGTGCCAGCAGCCCCACCTTCGGGACGAACACCGGGGAGCTGTTTTTT. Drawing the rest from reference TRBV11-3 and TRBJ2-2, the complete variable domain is EAGVVQSPRYKIIEKKQPVAFWCNPISGHNTLYWYLQNLGQGPELLIRYENEEAVDDSQLPKDRFSAERLKGVDSTLKIQPAELGDSAVYLCASSPTFGTNTGELFFGEGSRLTVL.